The rows below give T cell receptor beta chains drawn from one sample of a study of blood T cell repertoires in COVID-19. This table comes from immunoSEQ multiplex PCR, and its TCRdb copy is limited to in-frame clones, with some not included. The table records some 250,000 clones, around 83% of them present only once. Sequenced material: peripheral blood. The receptor set was obtained from a man in his forties or fifties with active or convalescent COVID-19. CDR3s include the opening cysteine and the closing phenylalanine or tryptophan. The D gene is left open where the match is weak. Clone size is stated in some rows and not others, as once, few, many or a class when expanded.

>TRBJ1-2|TRBV6-6|few|TRBD1
CASREGTGVGYTF
TGTGCCAGCAGGGAGGGGACAGGGGTTGGCTACACCTTC
>TRBJ1-1|TRBV7-2|once|NA
CASSTGWRGTEAFF
TGTGCCAGCAGCACCGGATGGAGAGGCACTGAAGCTTTCTTT
>TRBJ2-3|TRBV2|NA|TRBD2
CARDKAGESTDTQYF
TGTGCCAGGGATAAAGCGGGGGAAAGCACAGATACGCAGTATTTT
>TRBJ1-2|TRBV7-2|NA|NA
CASSLDYNYGYTF
TGTGCCAGCAGCTTAGACTATAACTATGGCTACACCTTC
>TRBJ1-6|TRBV30|NA|NA
CAWSAGNSPLHF
TGTGCCTGGAGTGCGGGTAATTCACCCCTCCACTTT
>TRBJ1-6|TRBV7-2|NA|NA
CASSFPGYNSPLHF
TGTGCCAGCAGCTTTCCAGGTTATAATTCACCCCTCCACTTT
>TRBJ1-4|TRBV6-5|NA|NA
CASSYRGTDNEKLFF
TGTGCCAGCAGTTACAGGGGGACGGACAATGAAAAACTGTTTTTT
>TRBJ1-1|TRBV5-1|NA|NA
CASSGGEAVNTEAFF
TGCGCCAGCAGCGGAGGGGAGGCAGTGAACACTGAAGCTTTCTTT
>TRBJ1-2|TRBV5-1|NA|TRBD1
CASRTPGTGYDGYTF
TGCGCCAGCAGAACCCCCGGGACAGGGTATGATGGCTACACCTTC
>TRBJ1-6|TRBV27|few|TRBD1
CASSLFRTGASPLHF
TGTGCCAGCAGTTTGTTCCGGACAGGGGCTTCACCCCTCCACTTT
>TRBJ2-7|TRBV25-1|few|TRBD1
CASSGGQGVTIF
TGTGCCAGCAGTGGGGGACAGGGGGTCACGATCTTC
>TRBJ1-6|TRBV7-3|NA|TRBD1
CASSLRGQGGSPLHF
TGTGCCAGCAGCTTACGAGGACAGGGGGGTTCACCCCTCCACTTT
>TRBJ2-1|TRBV4-2|once|NA
CASSQGQNEQFF
TGTGCCAGCAGCCAAGGGCAGAATGAGCAGTTCTTC
>TRBJ1-6|TRBV30|NA|NA
CAWSGGPGTLHF
TGTGCCTGGAGTGGTGGCCCGGGGACCCTCCACTTT
>TRBJ2-3|TRBV12-3/TRBV12-4|NA|NA
CASSSTDTQYF
TGTGCCAGCAGCAGTACAGATACGCAGTATTTT
>TRBJ1-3|TRBV30|NA|NA
CAWGTGNSGNTIYF
TGTGCCTGGGGAACAGGGAACTCTGGAAACACCATATATTTT
>TRBJ1-3|TRBV7-8|NA|TRBD1
CASSLAGQAGSGNTIYF
TGTGCCAGCAGCTTAGCAGGACAGGCTGGTTCTGGAAACACCATATATTTT
>TRBJ2-1|TRBV7-8|NA|NA
CASSKTGPPYNEQFF
TGTGCCAGCAGCAAAACAGGACCCCCATACAATGAGCAGTTCTTC
>TRBJ2-7|TRBV18|NA|TRBD1
CASSPFEGTDAYEQYF
TGTGCCAGCTCACCATTTGAAGGGACAGATGCCTACGAGCAGTACTTC
>TRBJ2-6|TRBV9|NA|NA
CASSVASSGDRLHSGANVLTF
TGTGCCAGCAGCGTAGCGAGTAGCGGGGACAGACTCCACTCTGGGGCCAACGTCCTGACTTTC
>TRBJ1-6|TRBV30|NA|NA
CAWNGVTVDSPLHF
TGTGCCTGGAACGGCGTTACAGTTGATTCACCCCTCCACTTT
>TRBJ2-1|TRBV20-1|NA|TRBD2
CSASSLGGSLYNEQFF
TGCAGTGCTAGTTCCTTAGGCGGGAGCCTCTACAATGAGCAGTTCTTC
>TRBJ1-3|TRBV9|once|TRBD1
CASSPGQGAGYTIYF
TGTGCCAGCAGCCCGGGACAGGGGGCAGGGTACACCATATATTTT
>TRBJ2-3|TRBV29-1|NA|TRBD2
CSVDPGGGTQYF
TGCAGCGTTGACCCGGGGGGGGGTACGCAGTATTTT
>TRBJ1-2|TRBV4-1|few|NA
CASSQETYGYGYTF
TGCGCCAGCAGCCAAGAGACTTATGGCTATGGCTACACCTTC
>TRBJ1-1|TRBV5-4|NA|NA
CASSSTGNTEAFF
TGTGCCAGCAGCTCGACAGGGAACACTGAAGCTTTCTTT
>TRBJ2-7|TRBV5-1|NA|TRBD2
CASSPGGDEQYF
TGCGCCAGCAGCCCGGGAGGCGACGAGCAGTACTTC
>TRBJ2-1|TRBV6-5|NA|TRBD2
CASSYVRGVNEQFF
TGTGCCAGCAGTTACGTACGGGGGGTGAATGAGCAGTTCTTC